The 14 T cell receptor beta chains in this list originate from one sample, sequenced in a study of blood T cells in healthy people across ages. Together with a sample-barcoded 5' primer, a J-beta primer mix was included in a second PCR lasting 7 to 11 cycles. One entry per CDR3 protein results from TCRdb running MiXCR on the 5' RACE reads. This table has about 1.8 million distinct CDR3 sequences, roughly 50% appearing once. The sample consisted of blood. These receptors all come from a woman in her thirties or forties in good health.

The chain is built from TRBV2 and TRBJ2-5; 10 nucleotides match TRBD2. With 4 bases clipped from V and 1 base from J, the junction kept 9 bases outside the gene matches. CDR1 and CDR2 from the germline V gene are SNHLY and FYNNEI. This CDR3 contains 17 residues. The CDR3 protein is CASSGWGSGGLQETQYF. CDR3 DNA sequence: TGTGCCAGCAGTGGATGGGGTAGCGGGGGGCTCCAAGAGACCCAGTACTTC. Full variable domain (outside the CDR3, taken from reference TRBV2 and TRBJ2-5): EPEVTQTPSHQVTQMGQEVILRCVPISNHLYFYWYRQILGQKVEFLVSFYNNEISEKSEIFDDQFSVERPDGSNFTLKIRSTKLEDSAMYFCASSGWGSGGLQETQYFGPGTRLLVL.

CDR3 coding DNA: TGTGCCAGCATCGACACCAGGTGGCAGCGGAGCAATCAGCCCCAGCATTTT. It is translated as CASIDTRWQRSNQPQHF. The J gene is TRBJ1-5, the V gene TRBV6-6; D not certain. Germline CDR1 MNHNY, CDR2 SVGAGI (reference sequence). Trimming pared 7 bases from V and 1 base from J, leaving 20 bases between. The CDR3 consists of 17 residues.

This clonotype was seen a few times. CDR3 sequence: CASSLSRGAGPTEQYF. The CDR3, as DNA: TGTGCCAGCAGTTTATCGCGAGGGGCAGGACCTACGGAACAGTACTTC. The chain couples TRBV27 to TRBJ2-5; D assignment may be TRBD1 or TRBD2 (5 bases each). Germline CDR1 MNHEY, CDR2 SMNVEV (reference sequence). Trimming removed 0 bases at V and 11 bases at J, with 22 bases between. This CDR3 region has 16 residues.

This clonotype was detected a few times. An end of the junction differs from the germline gene, which may be a read error. The chain has TRBV18 and TRBJ2-5; 10 nucleotides line up with TRBD2. Germline V gives CDR1 KGHSH, CDR2 LQKENI. This CDR3 contains 15 residues. Here the CDR3 reads CASSPLAGYAETQYF. The CDR3 bases are TGTGCCAGCTCGCCACTAGCGGGGTATGCAGAGACCCAGTACTTC.

This clonotype turned up a few times. The gene calls are TRBV4-1 and TRBJ2-1; D is unresolved. Trimming left V 1 base short and J 5 bases short, with 12 bases between. CDR3 length: 15 amino acids. Germline CDR1 and CDR2: MGHRA and YSYEKL. CDR3 amino acids: CASSQGYRVNNEQFF. The CDR3 nucleotides read TGCGCCAGCAGCCAAGGATATAGGGTCAACAATGAGCAGTTCTTC.

This rearrangement joins TRBV7-9 to TRBJ2-4; 7 bases match TRBD1. The CDR3 contains 15 residues. CDR1 is SEHNR and CDR2 is FQNEAQ in the germline V gene (reference sequence). Trimming removed 4 bases from V and 4 bases from J; junction bases left unmatched: 7. CDR3 residues: CASSYEDRKKNIQYF. CDR3 nucleotide sequence: TGTGCCAGCAGCTACGAGGACAGGAAAAAAAACATTCAGTACTTC.

The gene calls are TRBV6-2 or TRBV6-3 and TRBJ2-6, with 9 bases identical to TRBD2. Germline lookup yields CDR1 MNHEY and CDR2 SVGEGT. The CDR3 consists of 17 residues. Trimming took 5 bases from V and 0 from J; bases not matched to a gene: 5. The CDR3 region is CASSTLAGYSGANVLTF. In nucleotides, the CDR3 is TGTGCCAGCAGTACCCTAGCGGGGTACTCTGGGGCCAACGTCCTGACTTTC.

In its sample, this clonotype was seen many times. The genes are TRBV28 and TRBJ2-3; 8 nucleotides align to TRBD1. The CDR3 runs 15 residues. Germline V gene sequence: CDR1 MDHEN, CDR2 SYDVKM. V shed 4 bases, J shed 1 base, and the junction held 4 bases outside the gene matches. The CDR3: CASSSPGQGTDTQYF. The CDR3 nucleotides read TGTGCCAGCAGTTCGCCGGGACAGGGCACAGATACGCAGTATTTT.

The rearrangement joins TRBV20-1 to TRBJ2-1; 8 nucleotides agree with TRBD2. Unmatched junction bases numbered 3, after V lost 4 bases and J lost 10 bases. The CDR3 contains 11 residues. In germline, CDR1 is DFQATT, CDR2 SNEGSKA (reference sequence). This CDR3 reads CSATLAGEQFF. In DNA, the CDR3 is TGCAGTGCTACCTTAGCGGGGGAGCAGTTCTTC.

In nucleotides, the CDR3 is TGTGCCAGCAGTCCAGGGGGCTGGAACGAGCAGTACTTC. Amino acids: CASSPGGWNEQYF. V is TRBV6-2 or TRBV6-3 and J is TRBJ2-7, with 8 bases that match TRBD1. The V gene end was trimmed by 5 bases and the J gene end by 5 bases; junction bases not matched to a gene: 5. This CDR3 has 13 amino acids. Germline V CDR1 and CDR2: MNHEY, SVGEGT.

About this clonotype: A much bigger clone sits one base away, suggesting this may be a read error. J is TRBJ2-3 and V is TRBV27; no clear D gene. V lost 4 bases and J lost 5, with 7 bases in between. Germline CDR1 MNHEY, CDR2 SMNVEV (reference sequence). The CDR3 extends over 12 amino acids. The CDR3 reads CASSSPKDTQYF. As DNA, the CDR3 is TGTGCCAGCAGTTCCCCGAAAGATACGCAGTATTTT.

This clonotype has only a few counts. This rearrangement joins TRBV7-2 to TRBJ2-3, with D perhaps matching TRBD2 (5 bases). In germline, CDR1 is SGHTA, CDR2 FQGNSA. The CDR3 is 16 residues long. Trimming took 4 bases from V and 6 from J, leaving 20 bases between them. The CDR3 sequence: CASSSWVPLGADTQYF. The DNA for the CDR3 is TGTGCCAGCAGCTCTTGGGTTCCACTGGGAGCTGATACGCAGTATTTT.

The rearrangement uses TRBV6-1 and TRBJ2-5; the match to TRBD1 covers 9 bases. CDR1 is MNHNS and CDR2 is SASEGT in the germline V gene. The CDR3 runs to 14 residues. Losses at the gene ends were 8 bases for V and 12 bases for J; bases not matched to a gene: 16. The CDR3 is CASEGTQGALLKYF. In DNA form, the CDR3 reads TGTGCCAGCGAGGGGACACAGGGGGCCCTCCTTAAGTACTTC.

J is TRBJ1-2 and V is TRBV6-5, with D tentatively TRBD1 (6 bases). The CDR3 runs to 14 residues. Trimming pared 5 bases from V and 2 bases from J, leaving 12 bases between. Germline CDR1 and CDR2: MNHEY and SVGAGI. CDR3 DNA: TGTGCCAGCAGTGGGACACGACAGAACTATGGCTACACCTTC. This gives the protein CASSGTRQNYGYTF.